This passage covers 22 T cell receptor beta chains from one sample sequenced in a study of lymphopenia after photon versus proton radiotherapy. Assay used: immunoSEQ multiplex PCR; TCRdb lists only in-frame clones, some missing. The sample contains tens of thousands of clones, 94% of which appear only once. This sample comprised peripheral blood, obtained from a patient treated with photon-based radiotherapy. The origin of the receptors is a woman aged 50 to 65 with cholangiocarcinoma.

CDR3 region: CASSDIQGMDAGYTF. The CDR3 DNA follows: TGTGCCAGCAGCGATATACAGGGGATGGATGCTGGCTACACCTTC. This sequence joins TRBV9 and TRBJ1-2, with TRBD1 matching over 7 bases. J gave up 7 bases and V 3 bases, and 12 bases lay outside the gene matches. Germline CDR1 SGDLS, CDR2 YYNGEE. This CDR3 comprises 15 residues. Looking up the rest from reference TRBV9 and TRBJ1-2 gives the full variable domain: DSGVTQTPKHLITATGQRVTLRCSPRSGDLSVYWYQQSLDQGLQFLIQYYNGEERAKGNILERFSAQQFPDLHSELNLSSLELGDSALYFCASSDIQGMDAGYTFGSGTRLTVV.

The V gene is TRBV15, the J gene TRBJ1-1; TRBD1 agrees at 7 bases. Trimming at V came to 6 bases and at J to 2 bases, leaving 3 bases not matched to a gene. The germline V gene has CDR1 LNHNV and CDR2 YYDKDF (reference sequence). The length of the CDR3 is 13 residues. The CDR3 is CATRDRSNTEAFF. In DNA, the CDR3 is TGTGCCACCAGGGACAGGTCTAACACTGAAGCTTTCTTT.

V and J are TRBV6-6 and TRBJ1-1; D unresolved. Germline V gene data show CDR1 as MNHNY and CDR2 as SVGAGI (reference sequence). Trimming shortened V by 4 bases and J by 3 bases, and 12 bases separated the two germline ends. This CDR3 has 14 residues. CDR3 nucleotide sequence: TGTGCCAGCAGTTCCGTAGCCGGGGACACTGAAGCTTTCTTT. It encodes CASSSVAGDTEAFF.

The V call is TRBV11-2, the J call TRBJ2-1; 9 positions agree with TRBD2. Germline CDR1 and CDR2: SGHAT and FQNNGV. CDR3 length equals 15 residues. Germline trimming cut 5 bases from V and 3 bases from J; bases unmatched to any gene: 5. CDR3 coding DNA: TGTGCCAGCAGCGCTCTAGCGGGATACTACAATGAGCAGTTCTTC. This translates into CASSALAGYYNEQFF.

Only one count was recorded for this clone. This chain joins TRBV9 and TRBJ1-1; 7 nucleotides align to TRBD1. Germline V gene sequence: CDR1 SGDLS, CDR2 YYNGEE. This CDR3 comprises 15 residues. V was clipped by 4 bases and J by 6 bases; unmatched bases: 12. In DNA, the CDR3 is TGTGCCAGCAGCAAAACCGGGACAGTCGGGGCTGAAGCTTTCTTT. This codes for CASSKTGTVGAEAFF.

CDR3 DNA sequence: TGTGCCAGCAGCGTAGTCCCACAGGGGGGAAATACCGGGGAGCTGTTTTTT. Translation gives CASSVVPQGGNTGELFF. The chain uses TRBV9 and TRBJ2-2, with 8 bases identical to TRBD1. The J segment lost 5 bases and the V segment lost 0 bases, leaving 9 bases of the junction unmatched. The CDR3 covers 17 residues. CDR1 and CDR2 from the germline V gene are SGDLS and YYNGEE.

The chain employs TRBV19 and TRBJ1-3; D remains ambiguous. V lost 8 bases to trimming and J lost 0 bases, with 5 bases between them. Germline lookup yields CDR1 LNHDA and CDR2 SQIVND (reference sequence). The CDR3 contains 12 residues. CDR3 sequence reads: CASGPSGNTIYF. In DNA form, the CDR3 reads TGTGCCAGTGGTCCCTCTGGAAACACCATATATTTT.

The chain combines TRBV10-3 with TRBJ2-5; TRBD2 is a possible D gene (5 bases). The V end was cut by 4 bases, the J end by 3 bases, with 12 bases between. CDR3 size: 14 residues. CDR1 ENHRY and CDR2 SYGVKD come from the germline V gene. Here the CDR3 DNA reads TGTGCCATCAGTGTCGGAGGTGATGAAGAGACCCAGTACTTC. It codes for CAISVGGDEETQYF.

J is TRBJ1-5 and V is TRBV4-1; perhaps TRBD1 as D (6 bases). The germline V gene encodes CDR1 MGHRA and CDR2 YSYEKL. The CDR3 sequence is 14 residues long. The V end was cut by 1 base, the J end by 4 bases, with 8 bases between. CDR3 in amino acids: CASSQAGANQPQHF. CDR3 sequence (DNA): TGCGCCAGCAGCCAAGCAGGGGCTAATCAGCCCCAGCATTTT.

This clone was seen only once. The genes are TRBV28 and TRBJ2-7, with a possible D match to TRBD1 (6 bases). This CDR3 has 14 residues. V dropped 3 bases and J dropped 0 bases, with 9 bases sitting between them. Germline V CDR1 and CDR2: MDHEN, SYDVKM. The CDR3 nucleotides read TGTGCCAGCAGTTTTGGGACATCCTCCTACGAGCAGTACTTC. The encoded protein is CASSFGTSSYEQYF.

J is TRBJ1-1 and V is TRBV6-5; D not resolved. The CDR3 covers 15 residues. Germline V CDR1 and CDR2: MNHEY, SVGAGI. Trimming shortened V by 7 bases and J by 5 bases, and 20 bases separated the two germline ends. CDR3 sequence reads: CASTQGGRAWTEAFF. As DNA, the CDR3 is TGTGCCAGCACCCAAGGAGGGCGAGCTTGGACTGAAGCTTTCTTT.

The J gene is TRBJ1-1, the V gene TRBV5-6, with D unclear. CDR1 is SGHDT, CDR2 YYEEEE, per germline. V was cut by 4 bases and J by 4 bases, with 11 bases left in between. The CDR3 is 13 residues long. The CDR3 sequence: CASSARPGTEAFF. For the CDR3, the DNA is TGTGCCAGCAGCGCGAGGCCAGGCACTGAAGCTTTCTTT.

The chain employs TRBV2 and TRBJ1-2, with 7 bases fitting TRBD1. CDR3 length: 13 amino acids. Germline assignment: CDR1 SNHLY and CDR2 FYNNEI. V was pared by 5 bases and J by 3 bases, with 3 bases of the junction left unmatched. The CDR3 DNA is TGTGCCAGCAGTCAGGGGGTGTACTATGGCTACACCTTC. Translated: CASSQGVYYGYTF. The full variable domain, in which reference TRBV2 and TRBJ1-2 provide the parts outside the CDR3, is EPEVTQTPSHQVTQMGQEVILRCVPISNHLYFYWYRQILGQKVEFLVSFYNNEISEKSEIFDDQFSVERPDGSNFTLKIRSTKLEDSAMYFCASSQGVYYGYTFGSGTRLTVV.

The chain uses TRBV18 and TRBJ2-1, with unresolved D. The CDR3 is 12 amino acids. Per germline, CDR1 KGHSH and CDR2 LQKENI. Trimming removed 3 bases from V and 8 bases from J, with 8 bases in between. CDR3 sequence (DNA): TGTGCCAGCTCACCGTCTGTTTATGAGCAGTTCTTC. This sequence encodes CASSPSVYEQFF.

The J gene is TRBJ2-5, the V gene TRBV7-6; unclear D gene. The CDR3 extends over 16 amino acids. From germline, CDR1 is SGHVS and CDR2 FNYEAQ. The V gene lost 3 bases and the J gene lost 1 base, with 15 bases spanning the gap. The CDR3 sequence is CASSFKNSRFQETQYF. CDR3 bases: TGTGCCAGCAGCTTTAAGAACTCCAGATTCCAAGAGACCCAGTACTTC.

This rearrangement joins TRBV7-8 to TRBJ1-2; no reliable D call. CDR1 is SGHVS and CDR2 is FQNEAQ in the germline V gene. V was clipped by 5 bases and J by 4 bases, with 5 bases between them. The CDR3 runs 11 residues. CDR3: CASSPGYGYTF. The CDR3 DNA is TGTGCCAGCAGCCCGGGCTATGGCTACACCTTC.

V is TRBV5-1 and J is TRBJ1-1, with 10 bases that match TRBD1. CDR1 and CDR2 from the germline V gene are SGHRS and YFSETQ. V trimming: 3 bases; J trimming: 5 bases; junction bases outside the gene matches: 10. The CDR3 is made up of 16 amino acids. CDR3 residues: CASSSGTGAEWTEAFF. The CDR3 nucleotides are TGCGCCAGCAGCTCCGGGACAGGGGCAGAGTGGACTGAAGCTTTCTTT.

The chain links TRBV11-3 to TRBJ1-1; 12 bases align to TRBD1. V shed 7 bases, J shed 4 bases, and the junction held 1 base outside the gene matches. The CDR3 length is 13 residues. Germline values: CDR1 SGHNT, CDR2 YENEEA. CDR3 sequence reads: CASKGQGATEAFF. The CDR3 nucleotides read TGTGCCAGCAAGGGACAGGGGGCCACTGAAGCTTTCTTT.

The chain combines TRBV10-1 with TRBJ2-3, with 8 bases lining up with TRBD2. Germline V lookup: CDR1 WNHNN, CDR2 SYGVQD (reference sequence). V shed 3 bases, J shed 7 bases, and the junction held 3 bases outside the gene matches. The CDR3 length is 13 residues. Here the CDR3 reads CASSEAGENTQYF. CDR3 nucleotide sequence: TGCGCCAGCAGTGAAGCGGGGGAGAATACGCAGTATTTT.

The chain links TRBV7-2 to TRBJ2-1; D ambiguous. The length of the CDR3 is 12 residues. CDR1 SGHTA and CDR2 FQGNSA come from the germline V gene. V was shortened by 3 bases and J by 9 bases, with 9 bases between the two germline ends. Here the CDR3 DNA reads TGTGCCAGCAGCTTTTCCCCCCGTGAGCAGTTCTTC. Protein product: CASSFSPREQFF.

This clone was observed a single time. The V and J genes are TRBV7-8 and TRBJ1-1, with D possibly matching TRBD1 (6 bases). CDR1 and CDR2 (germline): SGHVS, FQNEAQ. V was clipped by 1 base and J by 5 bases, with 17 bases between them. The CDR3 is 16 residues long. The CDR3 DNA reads TGTGCCAGCAGCTTAGTGGGCAGGGGATCGGGAACTGAAGCTTTCTTT. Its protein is CASSLVGRGSGTEAFF.

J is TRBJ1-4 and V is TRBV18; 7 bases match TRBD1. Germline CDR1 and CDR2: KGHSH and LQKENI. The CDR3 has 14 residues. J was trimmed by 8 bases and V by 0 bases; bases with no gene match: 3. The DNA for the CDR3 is TGTGCCAGCTCACCACCCGGCAGGGGGGAAAAACTGTTTTTT. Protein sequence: CASSPPGRGEKLFF.